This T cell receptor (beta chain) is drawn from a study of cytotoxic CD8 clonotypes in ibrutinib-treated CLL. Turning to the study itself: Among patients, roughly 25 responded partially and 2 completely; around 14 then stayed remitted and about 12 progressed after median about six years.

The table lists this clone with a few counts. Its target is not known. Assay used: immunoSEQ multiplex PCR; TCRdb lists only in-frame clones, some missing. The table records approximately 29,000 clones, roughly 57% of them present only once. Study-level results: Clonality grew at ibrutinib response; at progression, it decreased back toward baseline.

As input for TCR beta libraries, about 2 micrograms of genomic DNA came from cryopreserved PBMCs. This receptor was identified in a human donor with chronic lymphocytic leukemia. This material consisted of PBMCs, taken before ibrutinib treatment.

The CDR3 region is CASSNGQGESDTQYF. As DNA, the CDR3 is TGTGCCAGTAGTAACGGACAGGGAGAGTCAGATACGCAGTATTTT. The V call is TRBV19, the J call TRBJ2-3, with 8 bases lining up with TRBD1. Germline V gives CDR1 LNHDA, CDR2 SQIVND (reference sequence). This CDR3 is 15 amino acids long. V lost 4 bases, J lost 4 bases, and 7 bases stayed unmatched.